The source of this T cell receptor beta chain is a study of cytomegalovirus exposure and HLA in healthy donors. Study details: Researchers previously reported finding roughly 120 million unique TCR beta sequences from 170 million or so T cells. Counted in an early data release were about 85 million unique TCRs from HLA-typed donors.

60 Vbeta and 13 Jbeta primers were used in PCR. Assay used: immunoSEQ multiplex PCR; TCRdb lists only in-frame clones, some missing. The repertoire consists of approximately 76,000 clones, with roughly 78% occurring once and the leading ten covering 2.5%. CDR1 and CDR2 (germline): SGHTA, FQGTGA. This CDR3 has 19 residues. After removal of 5 bases from V and 0 bases from J, the junction contained 16 bases not matched to a gene. The gene calls are TRBV7-3 and TRBJ2-7; TRBD1 agrees at 10 bases. The TCR was taken from a man aged 25-45 years in good health and CMV-seronegative. Sample: PBMCs. The chain's CDR3 is CASSGDRDRGLTSSYEQYF. DNA of the CDR3: TGTGCCAGCAGCGGGGACCGGGACAGGGGACTAACAAGCTCCTACGAGCAGTACTTC.